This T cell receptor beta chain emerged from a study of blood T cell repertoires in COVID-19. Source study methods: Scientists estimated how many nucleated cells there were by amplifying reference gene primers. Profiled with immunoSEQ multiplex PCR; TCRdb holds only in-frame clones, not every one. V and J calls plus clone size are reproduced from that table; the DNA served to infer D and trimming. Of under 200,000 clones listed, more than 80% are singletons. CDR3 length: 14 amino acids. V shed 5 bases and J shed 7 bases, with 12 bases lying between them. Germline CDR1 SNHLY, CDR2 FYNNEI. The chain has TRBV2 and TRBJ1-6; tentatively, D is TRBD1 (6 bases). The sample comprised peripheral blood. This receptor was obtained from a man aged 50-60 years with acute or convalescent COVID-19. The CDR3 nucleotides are TGTGCCAGCAGTCAACAGGGCGGGAATTCACCCCTCCACTTT. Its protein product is CASSQQGGNSPLHF.